Presented here are 18 T cell receptor beta chains from one specimen sequenced in a study of OX40 agonist ivuxolimab in advanced cancers. Sequencing used immunoSEQ multiplex PCR; TCRdb keeps in-frame clones, though not all of them. Here the sample spans some 44,000 clones, about 90% being singletons. Sequences were derived from CD4+ or CD8+ T cells sorted from blood, sampled in a trial of the OX40 agonist ivuxolimab. These receptors came from an adult with an advanced solid tumor such as melanoma, head and neck, liver or kidney cancer.

This sequence joins TRBV6-1 and TRBJ1-2; D not certain. In germline, CDR1 is MNHNS, CDR2 SASEGT. V dropped 0 bases and J dropped 9 bases, with 17 bases sitting between them. The CDR3 has 15 amino acids. The CDR3 loop reads CASSEASGQLPSYTF. In DNA form, the CDR3 reads TGTGCCAGCAGTGAAGCGAGTGGGCAGCTGCCTAGCTACACCTTC.

The gene calls are TRBV5-4 and TRBJ2-1, with D perhaps matching TRBD1 (6 bases). CDR1 SGHNT and CDR2 YYREEE come from the germline V gene (reference sequence). This CDR3 region has 16 residues. Trimming removed 0 bases from V and 1 base from J, with 11 bases in between. Written as DNA, the CDR3 is TGTGCCAGCAGCTTGGCGCAGGGGAATTCCTACAATGAGCAGTTCTTC. It yields the protein CASSLAQGNSYNEQFF.

The rearrangement joins TRBV19 to TRBJ2-3, with D perhaps TRBD1 (5 bases). CDR3 length: 15 residues. V shed 4 bases and J shed 2 bases, with 13 bases lying between them. Germline lookup yields CDR1 LNHDA and CDR2 SQIVND (reference sequence). The CDR3 DNA reads TGTGCCAGTAGTACCCTAACAGGTGTCACAGATACGCAGTATTTT. Encoded protein: CASSTLTGVTDTQYF.

The J gene is TRBJ2-4, the V gene TRBV27; D gene ambiguous. The CDR3 length is 13 residues. The germline V and J ends were trimmed by 0 bases and 7 bases, with 7 bases remaining between them. Germline assignment: CDR1 MNHEY and CDR2 SMNVEV (reference sequence). In DNA form, the CDR3 reads TGTGCCAGCAGTTTATCCCCCAGGAACATTCAGTACTTC. This gives the protein CASSLSPRNIQYF.

The chain recombines TRBV19 with TRBJ2-2, with TRBD1 matching over 7 bases. CDR1 is LNHDA and CDR2 is SQIVND in the germline V gene (reference sequence). There are 14 residues in the CDR3. With 5 bases clipped from V and 4 bases from J, the junction kept 4 bases outside the gene matches. The CDR3 loop reads CASSSTGLTGELFF. For the CDR3, the DNA is TGTGCCAGTAGTTCGACAGGGCTCACCGGGGAGCTGTTTTTT.

The rearrangement links TRBV4-2 to TRBJ1-5; 9 bases fit TRBD1. The CDR3 consists of 14 residues. J gave up 4 bases and V 4 bases, and 2 bases lay outside the gene matches. Germline values: CDR1 LGHNA, CDR2 YNFKEQ. The CDR3 here is CASSPGQGNQPQHF. The CDR3 coding sequence is TGTGCCAGCAGCCCGGGACAGGGTAATCAGCCCCAGCATTTT.

The chain combines TRBV14 with TRBJ1-2, with D tentatively TRBD1 (5 bases). CDR1 SGHDN and CDR2 FVKESK come from the germline V gene. The CDR3 consists of 13 residues. V gave up 5 bases and J gave up 6 bases, with 13 bases separating them. The CDR3 spells CASSAGGDHGYTF. In DNA form, the CDR3 reads TGTGCCAGCAGCGCCGGGGGGGACCATGGCTACACCTTC.

The chain has TRBV7-6 and TRBJ1-1, with 9 nucleotides matching TRBD1. The length of the CDR3 is 18 residues. J gave up 1 base and V 2 bases, and 11 bases lay outside the gene matches. Germline V lookup: CDR1 SGHVS, CDR2 FNYEAQ. CDR3 nucleotide sequence: TGTGCCAGCAGCTTAAAAGGCCCGACAGGGGGATGGAACACTGAAGCTTTCTTT. Its translation is CASSLKGPTGGWNTEAFF.

The chain joins TRBV6-1 to TRBJ2-5; 7 positions agree with TRBD2. This CDR3 region has 14 residues. From germline, CDR1 is MNHNS and CDR2 SASEGT. Germline trimming cut 7 bases from V and 4 bases from J; bases unmatched to any gene: 9. CDR3 DNA: TGTGCCAGCACCTCGGGGGAGGGGTTAGAGACCCAGTACTTC. Protein: CASTSGEGLETQYF.

V and J are TRBV2 and TRBJ2-7, with D possibly TRBD2 on 5 matching bases. CDR3 size: 14 residues. V was cut by 6 bases and J by 0 bases, with 12 bases left in between. The germline V gene encodes CDR1 SNHLY and CDR2 FYNNEI. CDR3 bases: TGTGCCAGCAGCCCCACGGGGAGCTCCTACGAGCAGTACTTC. Its protein product is CASSPTGSSYEQYF.

The chain carries TRBV28 and TRBJ1-2, with no clear D. The CDR3 is 12 residues long. Per the germline V gene, CDR1 is MDHEN and CDR2 is SYDVKM. Trimming took 7 bases from V and 6 from J, leaving 12 bases between them. The CDR3 loop reads CASTMSENGYTF. CDR3 sequence (DNA): TGTGCCAGCACTATGAGTGAAAATGGCTACACCTTC.

This rearrangement joins TRBV7-9 to TRBJ2-3; tentatively, D is TRBD2 (5 bases). CDR1 and CDR2 from the germline V gene are SEHNR and FQNEAQ (reference sequence). The CDR3 sequence is 12 residues long. V dropped 5 bases and J dropped 6 bases, with 9 bases sitting between them. The CDR3 bases are TGTGCCAGCAGCGGACTCACCGATACGCAGTATTTT. Translating it yields CASSGLTDTQYF.

The genes are TRBV9 and TRBJ2-1; the match to TRBD2 covers 9 bases. The ends lost 6 bases at V and 5 bases at J; junction bases unmatched: 15. The V gene's germline CDR1 is SGDLS and CDR2 YYNGEE. The CDR3 is made up of 17 amino acids. In DNA, the CDR3 is TGTGCCAGCACTAAAGCCGGGAGTAGCGGGGGAAACAATGAGCAGTTCTTC. It encodes CASTKAGSSGGNNEQFF.

The V call is TRBV6-5, the J call TRBJ1-1, with 7 bases fitting TRBD1. V lost 2 bases to trimming and J lost 3 bases; unmatched junction nucleotides: 6. The germline CDR1 and CDR2 sequences are MNHEY and SVGAGI. The CDR3 sequence is 15 residues long. As DNA, the CDR3 is TGTGCCAGCAGTTACCACCCTGACAGGGACACTGAAGCTTTCTTT. Amino acid sequence: CASSYHPDRDTEAFF.

V and J are TRBV28 and TRBJ2-6; 9 bases agree with TRBD1. Trimming at V came to 6 bases and at J to 2 bases, leaving 5 bases not matched to a gene. There are 16 residues in the CDR3. Germline V CDR1 and CDR2: MDHEN, SYDVKM. The CDR3 loop is CASRPTGGAGANVLTF. The CDR3 region has the DNA TGTGCCAGCAGACCTACAGGGGGCGCTGGGGCCAACGTCCTGACTTTC.

The V and J genes are TRBV7-9 and TRBJ1-1, with D unresolved. The V gene lost 6 bases and the J gene lost 7 bases, with 18 bases spanning the gap. Per germline, CDR1 SEHNR and CDR2 FQNEAQ (reference sequence). The CDR3 runs to 14 residues. This CDR3 reads CASRDTRTSGEAFF. The CDR3 region has the DNA TGTGCCAGCAGAGATACTAGGACCTCGGGTGAAGCTTTCTTT.

V gene TRBV7-9 combines with J gene TRBJ2-5; D gene unclear. Germline V lookup: CDR1 SEHNR, CDR2 FQNEAQ (reference sequence). Deletions cut 3 bases from V and 3 bases from J, with 5 bases between. The length of the CDR3 is 12 residues. CDR3: CASSFLKETQYF. The CDR3 nucleotides read TGTGCCAGCAGCTTCCTCAAAGAGACCCAGTACTTC. Combining the CDR3 with reference TRBV7-9 and TRBJ2-5 gives the whole variable domain DTGVSQNPRHKITKRGQNVTFRCDPISEHNRLYWYRQTLGQGPEFLTYFQNEAQLEKSRLLSDRFSAERPKGSFSTLEIQRTEQGDSAMYLCASSFLKETQYFGPGTRLLVL.

This chain connects TRBV14 to TRBJ2-1; D is unclear. Germline CDR1 SGHDN, CDR2 FVKESK. V gave up 2 bases and J gave up 4 bases, with 6 bases separating them. This CDR3 is built from 13 residues. The CDR3 nucleotides are TGTGCCAGCAGCCAATCAGCTTACAATGAGCAGTTCTTC. It translates to CASSQSAYNEQFF. Based on the CDR3 plus reference TRBV14 and TRBJ2-1, the full variable domain is EAGVTQFPSHSVIEKGQTVTLRCDPISGHDNLYWYRRVMGKEIKFLLHFVKESKQDESGMPNNRFLAERTGGTYSTLKVQPAELEDSGVYFCASSQSAYNEQFFGPGTRLTVL.